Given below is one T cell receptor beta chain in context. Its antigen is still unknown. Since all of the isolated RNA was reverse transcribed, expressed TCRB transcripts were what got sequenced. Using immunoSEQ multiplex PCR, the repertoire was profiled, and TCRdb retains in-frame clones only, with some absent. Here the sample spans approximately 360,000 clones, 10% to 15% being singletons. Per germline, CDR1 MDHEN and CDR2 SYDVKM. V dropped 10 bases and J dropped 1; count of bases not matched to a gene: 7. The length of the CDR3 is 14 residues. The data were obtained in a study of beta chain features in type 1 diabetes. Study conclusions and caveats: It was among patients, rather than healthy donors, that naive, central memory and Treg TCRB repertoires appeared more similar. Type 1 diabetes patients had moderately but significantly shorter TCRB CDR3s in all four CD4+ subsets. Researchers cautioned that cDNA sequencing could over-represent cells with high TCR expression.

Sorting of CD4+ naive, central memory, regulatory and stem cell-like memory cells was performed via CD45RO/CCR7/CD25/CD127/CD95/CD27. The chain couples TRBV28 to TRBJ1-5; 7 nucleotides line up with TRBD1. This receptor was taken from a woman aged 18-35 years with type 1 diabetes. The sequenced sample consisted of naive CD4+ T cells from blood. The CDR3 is CAISRGQSNQPQHF. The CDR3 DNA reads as TGTGCCATCTCACGGGGACAGAGCAATCAGCCCCAGCATTTT.